This TCR beta chain emerged from a study of shared clonotypes between healthy human individuals. On this clone itself: The same CDR3 also results from other DNA sequences found in this sample.

Profiling relied on immunoSEQ multiplex PCR, and the TCRdb table lists in-frame clones only, not all of them. Among 2,500,000 or so clones listed, around nine tenths were seen once. From germline, CDR1 is SGHTA and CDR2 FQGTGA. V lost 3 bases, J lost 1 base, and 7 bases lay in between. CDR3 length equals 13 residues. The chain combines TRBV7-3 with TRBJ2-7; D gene ambiguous. The clonotype originates from a man younger than 35 in good health. The sample taken for sequencing was naive CD4+ T cells sorted from blood. Stated subset: CD45RA+ positively selected. CDR3 in DNA: TGTGCCAGCAGCTTGGGGAATTCCTACGAGCAGTACTTC. As protein: CASSLGNSYEQYF.